This T cell receptor beta chain comes out of a study of radiation and T cells in renal cell carcinoma. Study findings and constraints: From baseline, blood top tumor clonotypes peaked at 2 weeks post-radiation. Sampling covered only about 0.96 g of each tumor.

Treatment given: 15 Gy SBRT to primary tumor, nephrectomy 4 weeks later. Nephrectomy followed 15 Gy stereotactic body radiation by 4 weeks. Clear cell pathology was present in this patient's renal cell carcinoma. As to this clone: The antigen is unknown.

Profiling relied on immunoSEQ multiplex PCR, and the TCRdb table lists in-frame clones only, not all of them. The sample has over 15,000 clones, 55% to 65% seen once. This sequence originates from a woman in her 70s with renal cell carcinoma. Sequencing was performed on tumor tissue, taken from a patient whose treatment included radiotherapy and nephrectomy.

The CDR3 protein is CASNRGPRTEAFF. The CDR3 coding sequence is TGTGCCAGCAACAGGGGGCCGAGGACTGAAGCTTTCTTT. The chain couples TRBV6-5 to TRBJ1-1; 9 bases are a match to TRBD1. The V gene end was trimmed by 7 bases and the J gene end by 5 bases; junction bases not matched to a gene: 5. The CDR3 runs to 13 residues. CDR1 is MNHEY, CDR2 SVGAGI, per germline.